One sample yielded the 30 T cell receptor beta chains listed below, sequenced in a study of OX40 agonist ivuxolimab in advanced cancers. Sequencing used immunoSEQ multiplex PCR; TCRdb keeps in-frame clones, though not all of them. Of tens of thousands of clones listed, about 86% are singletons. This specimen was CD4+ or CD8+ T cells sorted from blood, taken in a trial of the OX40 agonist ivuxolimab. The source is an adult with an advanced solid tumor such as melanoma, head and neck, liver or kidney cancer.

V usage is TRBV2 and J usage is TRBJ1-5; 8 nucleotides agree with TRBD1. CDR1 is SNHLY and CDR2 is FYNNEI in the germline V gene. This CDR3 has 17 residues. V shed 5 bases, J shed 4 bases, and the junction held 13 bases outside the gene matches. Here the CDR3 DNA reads TGTGCCAGCAGTTCCCGTCAGGGGGCCCTGTTAAATCAGCCCCAGCATTTT. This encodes CASSSRQGALLNQPQHF.

The CDR3 DNA sequence: TGTGCCAGCAGTTTGCTAGGGGAGCAGTTCTTC. This gives the protein CASSLLGEQFF. This chain connects TRBV6-5 to TRBJ2-1; D gene unclear. The length of the CDR3 is 11 residues. V lost 4 bases, J lost 10 bases, and 8 bases lay in between. From germline, CDR1 is MNHEY and CDR2 SVGAGI.

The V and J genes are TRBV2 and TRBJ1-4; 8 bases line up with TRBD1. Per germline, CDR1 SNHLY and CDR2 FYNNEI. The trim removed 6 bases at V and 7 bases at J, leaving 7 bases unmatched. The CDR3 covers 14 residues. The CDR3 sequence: CASRRTGQTEKLFF. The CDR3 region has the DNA TGTGCCAGCAGGAGGACAGGGCAGACTGAAAAACTGTTTTTT.

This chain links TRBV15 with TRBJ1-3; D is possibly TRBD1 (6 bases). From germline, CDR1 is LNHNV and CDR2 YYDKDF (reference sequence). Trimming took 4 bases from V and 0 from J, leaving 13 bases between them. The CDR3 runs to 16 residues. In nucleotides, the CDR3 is TGTGCCACCAGCAAACGTCGACAGGTCTCTGGAAACACCATATATTTT. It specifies CATSKRRQVSGNTIYF.

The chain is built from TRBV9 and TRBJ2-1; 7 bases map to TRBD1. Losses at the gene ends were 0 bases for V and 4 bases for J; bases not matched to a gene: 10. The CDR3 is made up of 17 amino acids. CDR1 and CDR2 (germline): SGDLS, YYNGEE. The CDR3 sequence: CASSVGEGALVYNEQFF. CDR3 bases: TGTGCCAGCAGCGTAGGCGAGGGGGCACTCGTGTACAATGAGCAGTTCTTC.

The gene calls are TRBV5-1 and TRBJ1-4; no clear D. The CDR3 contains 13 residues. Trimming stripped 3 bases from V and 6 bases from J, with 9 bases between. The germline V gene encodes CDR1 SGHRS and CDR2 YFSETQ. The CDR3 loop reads CASSSRTDEKLFF. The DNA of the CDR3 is TGCGCCAGCAGCTCCCGGACTGATGAAAAACTGTTTTTT.

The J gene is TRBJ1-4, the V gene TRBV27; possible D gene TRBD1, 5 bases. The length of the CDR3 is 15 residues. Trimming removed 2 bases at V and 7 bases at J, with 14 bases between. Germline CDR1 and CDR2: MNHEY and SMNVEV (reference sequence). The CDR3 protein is CASSLNGGGGEKLFF. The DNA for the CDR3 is TGTGCCAGCAGTTTAAATGGGGGTGGTGGTGAAAAACTGTTTTTT.

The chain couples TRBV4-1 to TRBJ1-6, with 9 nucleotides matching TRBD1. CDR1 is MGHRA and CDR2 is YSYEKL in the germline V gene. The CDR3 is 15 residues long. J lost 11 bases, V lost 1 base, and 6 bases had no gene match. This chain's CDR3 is CASSQGGDRVAPLHF. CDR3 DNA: TGCGCCAGCAGCCAAGGCGGGGACAGGGTAGCACCCCTCCACTTT.

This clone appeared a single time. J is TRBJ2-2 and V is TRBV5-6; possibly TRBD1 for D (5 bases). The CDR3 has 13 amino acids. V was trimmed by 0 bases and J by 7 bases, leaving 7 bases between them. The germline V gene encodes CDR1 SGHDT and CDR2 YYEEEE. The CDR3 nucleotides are TGTGCCAGCAGCTTGGCAGGGTACGGGGAGCTGTTTTTT. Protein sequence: CASSLAGYGELFF. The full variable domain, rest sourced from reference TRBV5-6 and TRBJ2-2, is DAGVTQSPTHLIKTRGQQVTLRCSPKSGHDTVSWYQQALGQGPQFIFQYYEEEERQRGNFPDRFSGHQFPNYSSELNVNALLLGDSALYLCASSLAGYGELFFGEGSRLTVL.

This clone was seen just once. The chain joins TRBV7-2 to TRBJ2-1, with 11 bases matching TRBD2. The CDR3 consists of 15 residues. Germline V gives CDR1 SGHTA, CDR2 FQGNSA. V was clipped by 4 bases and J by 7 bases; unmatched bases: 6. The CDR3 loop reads CASSYNSGRDNEQFF. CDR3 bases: TGTGCCAGCAGCTACAATAGCGGGAGGGATAATGAGCAGTTCTTC.

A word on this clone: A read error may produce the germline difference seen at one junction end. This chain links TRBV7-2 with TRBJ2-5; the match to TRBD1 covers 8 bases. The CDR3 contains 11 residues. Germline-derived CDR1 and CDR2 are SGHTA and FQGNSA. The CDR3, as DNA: TGTGCCAGCAGCTTGGACAGGGACCTGGACTTC. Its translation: CASSLDRDLDF.

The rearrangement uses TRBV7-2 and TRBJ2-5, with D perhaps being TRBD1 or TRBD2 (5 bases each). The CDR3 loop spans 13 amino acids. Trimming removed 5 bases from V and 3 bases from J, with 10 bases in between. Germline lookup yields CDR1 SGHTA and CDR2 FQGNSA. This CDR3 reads CASSPSREETQYF. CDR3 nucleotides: TGTGCCAGCAGCCCTAGCAGGGAAGAGACCCAGTACTTC.

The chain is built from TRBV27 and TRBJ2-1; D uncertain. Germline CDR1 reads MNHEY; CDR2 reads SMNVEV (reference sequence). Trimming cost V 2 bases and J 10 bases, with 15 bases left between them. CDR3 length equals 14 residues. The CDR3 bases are TGTGCCAGCAGTTTAGTCCTTTTAGGGAAGGAGCAGTTCTTC. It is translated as CASSLVLLGKEQFF.

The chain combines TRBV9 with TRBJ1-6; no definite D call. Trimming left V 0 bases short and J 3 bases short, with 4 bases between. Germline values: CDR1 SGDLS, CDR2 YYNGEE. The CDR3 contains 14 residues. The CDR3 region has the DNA TGTGCCAGCAGCGTAGCGAACTATAATTCACCCCTCCACTTT. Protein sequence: CASSVANYNSPLHF.

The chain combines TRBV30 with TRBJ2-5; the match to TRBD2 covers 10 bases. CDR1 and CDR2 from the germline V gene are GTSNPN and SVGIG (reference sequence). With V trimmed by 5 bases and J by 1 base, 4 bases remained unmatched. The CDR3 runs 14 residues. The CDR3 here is CAWETSGLQETQYF. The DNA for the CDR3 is TGTGCCTGGGAGACTAGCGGGCTCCAAGAGACCCAGTACTTC.

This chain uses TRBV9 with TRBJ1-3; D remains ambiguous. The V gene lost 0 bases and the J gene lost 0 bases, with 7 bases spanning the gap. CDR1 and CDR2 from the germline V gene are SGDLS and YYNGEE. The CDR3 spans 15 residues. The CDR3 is CASSVDGNSGNTIYF. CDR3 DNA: TGTGCCAGCAGCGTAGACGGTAACTCTGGAAACACCATATATTTT.

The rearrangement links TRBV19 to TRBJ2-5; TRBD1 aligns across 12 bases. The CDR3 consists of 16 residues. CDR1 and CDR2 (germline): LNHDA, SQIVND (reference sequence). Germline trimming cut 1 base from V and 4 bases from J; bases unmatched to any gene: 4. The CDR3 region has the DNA TGTGCCAGTAGTATAGGGGACAGGGGGCTGAGAGAGACCCAGTACTTC. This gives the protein CASSIGDRGLRETQYF.

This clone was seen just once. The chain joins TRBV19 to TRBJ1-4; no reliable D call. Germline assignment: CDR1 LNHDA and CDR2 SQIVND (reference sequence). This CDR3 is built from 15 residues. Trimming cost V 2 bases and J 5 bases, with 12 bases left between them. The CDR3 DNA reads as TGTGCCAGTAGTATACGGCCAGGAAGAAATGAAAAACTGTTTTTT. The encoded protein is CASSIRPGRNEKLFF.

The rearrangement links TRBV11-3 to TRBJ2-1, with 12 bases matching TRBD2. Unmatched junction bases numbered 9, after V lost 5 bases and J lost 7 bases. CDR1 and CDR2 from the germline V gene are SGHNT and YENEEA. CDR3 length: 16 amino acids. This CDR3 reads CASSPRTSGKWNEQFF. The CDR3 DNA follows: TGTGCCAGCAGCCCAAGGACTAGCGGGAAGTGGAATGAGCAGTTCTTC. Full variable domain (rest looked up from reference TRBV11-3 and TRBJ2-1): EAGVVQSPRYKIIEKKQPVAFWCNPISGHNTLYWYLQNLGQGPELLIRYENEEAVDDSQLPKDRFSAERLKGVDSTLKIQPAELGDSAVYLCASSPRTSGKWNEQFFGPGTRLTVL.

The CDR3 nucleotides read TGTGCCAGCAGCTTAGATCCGTTTAGCAATCAGCCCCAGCATTTT. Translation gives CASSLDPFSNQPQHF. This chain connects TRBV7-2 to TRBJ1-5; D gene ambiguous. The CDR3 has 15 amino acids. The V gene lost 1 base and the J gene lost 0 bases, with 7 bases spanning the gap. Germline V gives CDR1 SGHTA, CDR2 FQGNSA.

CDR3 residues: CASRTSDTQYF. The DNA of the CDR3 is TGTGCCAGCAGGACATCAGATACGCAGTATTTT. The V gene is TRBV6-1, the J gene TRBJ2-3; D gene unclear. Trimming removed 6 bases at V and 4 bases at J, with 5 bases between. The CDR3 runs to 11 residues. In germline, CDR1 is MNHNS, CDR2 SASEGT.

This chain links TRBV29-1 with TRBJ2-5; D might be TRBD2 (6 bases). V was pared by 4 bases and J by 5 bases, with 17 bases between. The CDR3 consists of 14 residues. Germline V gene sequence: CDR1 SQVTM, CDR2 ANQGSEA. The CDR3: CSVALGSRGETQYF. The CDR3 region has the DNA TGCAGCGTTGCCTTAGGTAGCCGGGGGGAGACCCAGTACTTC. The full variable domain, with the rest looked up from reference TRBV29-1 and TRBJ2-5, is SAVISQKPSRDICQRGTSLTIQCQVDSQVTMMFWYRQQPGQSLTLIATANQGSEATYESGFVIDKFPISRPNLTFSTLTVSNMSPEDSSIYLCSVALGSRGETQYFGPGTRLLVL.

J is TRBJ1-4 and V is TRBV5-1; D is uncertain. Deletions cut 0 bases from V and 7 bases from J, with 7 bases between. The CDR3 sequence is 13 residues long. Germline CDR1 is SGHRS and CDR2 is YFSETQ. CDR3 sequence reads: CASSLAGSEKLFF. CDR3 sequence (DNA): TGCGCCAGCAGCTTGGCCGGATCTGAAAAACTGTTTTTT.

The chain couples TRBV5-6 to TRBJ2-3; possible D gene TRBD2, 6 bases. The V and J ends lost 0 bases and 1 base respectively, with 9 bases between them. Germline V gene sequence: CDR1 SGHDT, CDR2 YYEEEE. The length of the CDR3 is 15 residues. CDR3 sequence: CASSLGPSGTDTQYF. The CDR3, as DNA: TGTGCCAGCAGCTTGGGTCCTAGCGGCACAGATACGCAGTATTTT.

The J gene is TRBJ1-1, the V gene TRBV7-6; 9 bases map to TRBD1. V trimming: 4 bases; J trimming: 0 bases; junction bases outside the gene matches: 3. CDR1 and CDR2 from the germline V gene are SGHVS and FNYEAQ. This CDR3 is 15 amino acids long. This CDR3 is CASSYRTGVNTEAFF. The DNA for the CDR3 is TGTGCCAGCAGCTACCGGACAGGGGTGAACACTGAAGCTTTCTTT.

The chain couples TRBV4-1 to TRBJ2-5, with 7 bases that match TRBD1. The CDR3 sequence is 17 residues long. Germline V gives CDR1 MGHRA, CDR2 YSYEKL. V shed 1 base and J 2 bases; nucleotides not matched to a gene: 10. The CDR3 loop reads CASSQGGLAGGQETQYF. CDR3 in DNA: TGCGCCAGCAGCCAAGGGGGGTTGGCAGGGGGTCAAGAGACCCAGTACTTC.

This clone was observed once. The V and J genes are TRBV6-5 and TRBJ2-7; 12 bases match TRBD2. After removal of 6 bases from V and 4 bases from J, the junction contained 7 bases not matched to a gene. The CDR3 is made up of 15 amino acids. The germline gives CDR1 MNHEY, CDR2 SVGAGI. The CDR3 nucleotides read TGTGCCAGCAGCAGGACTAGCGGGACCTCGTACGAGCAGTACTTC. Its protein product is CASSRTSGTSYEQYF.

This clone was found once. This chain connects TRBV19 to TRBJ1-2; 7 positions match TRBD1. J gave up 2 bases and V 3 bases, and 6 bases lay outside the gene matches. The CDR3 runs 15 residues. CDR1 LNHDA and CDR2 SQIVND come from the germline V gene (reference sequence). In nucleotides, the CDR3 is TGTGCCAGTAGTATCCCGGGACAGCTAAACTATGGCTACACCTTC. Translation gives CASSIPGQLNYGYTF.

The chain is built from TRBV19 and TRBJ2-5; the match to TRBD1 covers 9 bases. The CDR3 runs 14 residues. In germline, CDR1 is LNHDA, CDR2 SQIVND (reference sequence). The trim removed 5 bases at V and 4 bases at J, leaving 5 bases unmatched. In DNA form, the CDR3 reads TGTGCCAGTAGTCTACAGGGGGCGGCAGAGACCCAGTACTTC. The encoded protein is CASSLQGAAETQYF.

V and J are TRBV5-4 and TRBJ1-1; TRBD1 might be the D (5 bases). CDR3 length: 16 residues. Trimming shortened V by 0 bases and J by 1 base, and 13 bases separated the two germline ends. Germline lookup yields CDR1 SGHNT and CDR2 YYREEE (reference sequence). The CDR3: CASSLDSPGSNTEAFF. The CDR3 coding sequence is TGTGCCAGCAGCTTGGACAGCCCAGGGTCGAACACTGAAGCTTTCTTT.